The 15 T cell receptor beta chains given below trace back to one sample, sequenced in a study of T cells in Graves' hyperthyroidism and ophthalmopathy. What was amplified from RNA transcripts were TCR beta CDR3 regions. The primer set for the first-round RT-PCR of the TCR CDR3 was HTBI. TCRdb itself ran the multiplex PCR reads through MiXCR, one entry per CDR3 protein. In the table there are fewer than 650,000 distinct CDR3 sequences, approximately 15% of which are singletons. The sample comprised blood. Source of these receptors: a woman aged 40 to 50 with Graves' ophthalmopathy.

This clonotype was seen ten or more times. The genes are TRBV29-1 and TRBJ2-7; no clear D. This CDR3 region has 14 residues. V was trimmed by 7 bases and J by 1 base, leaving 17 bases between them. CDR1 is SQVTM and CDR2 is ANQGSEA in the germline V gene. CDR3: CSALGPTSSYEQYF. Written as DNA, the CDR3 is TGCAGCGCCCTAGGCCCGACCAGTTCCTACGAGCAGTACTTC.

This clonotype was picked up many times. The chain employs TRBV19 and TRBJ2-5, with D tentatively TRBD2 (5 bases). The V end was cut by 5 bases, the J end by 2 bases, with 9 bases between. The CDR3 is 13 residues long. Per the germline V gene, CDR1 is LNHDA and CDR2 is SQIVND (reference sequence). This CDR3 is CASSGSGQETQYF. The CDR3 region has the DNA TGTGCCAGTAGTGGCTCGGGGCAAGAGACCCAGTACTTC.

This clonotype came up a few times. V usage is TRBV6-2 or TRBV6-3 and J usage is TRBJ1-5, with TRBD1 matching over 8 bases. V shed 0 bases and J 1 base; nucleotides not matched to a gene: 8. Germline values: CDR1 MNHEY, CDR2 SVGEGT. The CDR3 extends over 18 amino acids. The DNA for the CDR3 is TGTGCCAGCAGTTACTCAGGGACCAGGGGGCAAAGCAATCAGCCCCAGCATTTT. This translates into CASSYSGTRGQSNQPQHF.

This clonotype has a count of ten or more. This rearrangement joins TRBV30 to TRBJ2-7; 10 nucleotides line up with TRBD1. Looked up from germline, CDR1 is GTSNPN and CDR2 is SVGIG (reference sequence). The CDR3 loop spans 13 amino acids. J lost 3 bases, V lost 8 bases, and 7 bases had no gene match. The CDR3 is CALRDRGFYEQYF. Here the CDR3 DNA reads TGTGCCCTTCGGGACAGGGGTTTCTACGAGCAGTACTTC. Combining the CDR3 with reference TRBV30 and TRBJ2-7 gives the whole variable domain SQTIHQWPATLVQPVGSPLSLECTVEGTSNPNLYWYRQAAGRGLQLLFYSVGIGQISSEVPQNLSASRPQDRQFILSSKKLLLSDSGFYLCALRDRGFYEQYFGPGTRLTVT.

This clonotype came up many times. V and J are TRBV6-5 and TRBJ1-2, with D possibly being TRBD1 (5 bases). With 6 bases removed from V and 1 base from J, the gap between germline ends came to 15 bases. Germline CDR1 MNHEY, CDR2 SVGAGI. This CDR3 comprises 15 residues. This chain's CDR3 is CASRSLDIYNYGYTF. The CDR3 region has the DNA TGTGCCAGCAGGTCGCTGGACATCTATAACTATGGCTACACCTTC.

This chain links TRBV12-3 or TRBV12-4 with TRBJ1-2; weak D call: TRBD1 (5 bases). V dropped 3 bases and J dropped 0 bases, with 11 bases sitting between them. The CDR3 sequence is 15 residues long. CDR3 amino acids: CASSFVQGSNYGYTF. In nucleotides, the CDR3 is TGTGCCAGCAGTTTTGTCCAGGGATCTAACTATGGCTACACCTTC.

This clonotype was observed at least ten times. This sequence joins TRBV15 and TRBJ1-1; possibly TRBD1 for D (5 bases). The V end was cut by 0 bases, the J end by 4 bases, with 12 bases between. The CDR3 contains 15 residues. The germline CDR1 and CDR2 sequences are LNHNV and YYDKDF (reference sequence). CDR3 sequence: CATSRDRSRGTEAFF. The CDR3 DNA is TGTGCCACCAGCAGAGATCGGTCGAGGGGCACTGAAGCTTTCTTT.

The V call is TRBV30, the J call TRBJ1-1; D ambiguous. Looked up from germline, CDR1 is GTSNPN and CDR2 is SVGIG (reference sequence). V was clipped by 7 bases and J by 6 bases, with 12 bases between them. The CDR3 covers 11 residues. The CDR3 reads CASTGSPEAFF. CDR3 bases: TGTGCCTCCACCGGGAGTCCTGAAGCTTTCTTT.

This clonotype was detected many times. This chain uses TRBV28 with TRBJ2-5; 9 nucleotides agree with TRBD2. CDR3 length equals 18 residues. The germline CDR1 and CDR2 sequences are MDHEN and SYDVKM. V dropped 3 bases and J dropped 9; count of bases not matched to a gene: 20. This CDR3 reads CASSFEFIAGGIRAAQYF. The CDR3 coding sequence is TGTGCCAGCAGTTTCGAGTTCATCGCGGGAGGGATCCGGGCGGCCCAGTACTTC.

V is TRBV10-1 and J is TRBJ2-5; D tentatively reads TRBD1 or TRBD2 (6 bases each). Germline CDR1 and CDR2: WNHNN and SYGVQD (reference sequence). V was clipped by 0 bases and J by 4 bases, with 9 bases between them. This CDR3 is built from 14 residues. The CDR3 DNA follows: TGCGCCAGCAGTGAGTCGGGGGGCGGAGAGACCCAGTACTTC. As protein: CASSESGGGETQYF.

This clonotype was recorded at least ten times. CDR3 protein: CASSLNNAYEQYF. The CDR3 coding sequence is TGCGCCAGCAGCTTAAACAACGCCTACGAGCAGTACTTC. V is TRBV5-1 and J is TRBJ2-7; no definite D call. V was pared by 2 bases and J by 2 bases, with 8 bases between. Germline assignment: CDR1 SGHRS and CDR2 YFSETQ. The CDR3 consists of 13 residues.

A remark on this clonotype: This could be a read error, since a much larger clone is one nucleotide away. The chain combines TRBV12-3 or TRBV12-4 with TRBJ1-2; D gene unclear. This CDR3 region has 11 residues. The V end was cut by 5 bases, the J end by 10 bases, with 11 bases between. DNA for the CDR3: TGTGCCAGCAGTCCGGAGACTTTCTACACCTTC. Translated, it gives CASSPETFYTF.

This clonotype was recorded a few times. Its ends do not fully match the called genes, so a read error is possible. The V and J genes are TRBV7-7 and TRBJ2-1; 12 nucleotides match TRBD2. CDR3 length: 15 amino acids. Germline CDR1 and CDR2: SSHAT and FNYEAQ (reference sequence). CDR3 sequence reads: CASSAGLAGYNEQFF. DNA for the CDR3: TGTGCTAGCAGCGCGGGACTAGCGGGTTACAATGAGCAGTTCTTC.

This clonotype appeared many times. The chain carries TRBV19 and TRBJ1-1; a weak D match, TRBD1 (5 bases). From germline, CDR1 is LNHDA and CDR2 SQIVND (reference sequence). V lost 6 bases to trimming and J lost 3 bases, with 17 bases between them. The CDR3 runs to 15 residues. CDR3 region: CASSRTGGIDTEAFF. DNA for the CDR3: TGTGCCAGTAGCCGAACGGGGGGTATTGACACTGAAGCTTTCTTT.

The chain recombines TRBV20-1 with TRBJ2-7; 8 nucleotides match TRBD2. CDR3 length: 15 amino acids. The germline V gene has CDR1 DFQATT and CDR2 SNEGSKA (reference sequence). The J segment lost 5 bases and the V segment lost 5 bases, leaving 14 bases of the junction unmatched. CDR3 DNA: TGCAGTGCTCCTCCGGGGGGGGCCGTCCGGGACGAGCAGTACTTC. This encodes CSAPPGGAVRDEQYF.